Each of the 30 T cell receptor beta chains below was sequenced from the same sample in a study of T cells after yellow fever vaccination. Each CDR3 protein is one row after TCRdb ran MiXCR on the 5' RACE reads. The sample shows some 320,000 distinct CDR3 sequences, approximately 10% of them seen only once. Material: CD4+ T cells sorted from PBMCs, obtained 5 days after the yellow fever booster vaccination. These receptors all stem from a man aged 18-30 years who received the YFV17D yellow fever vaccine.

This clonotype was observed a handful of times. The V and J genes are TRBV29-1 and TRBJ1-2, with 7 bases fitting TRBD1. J was trimmed by 5 bases and V by 6 bases; bases with no gene match: 18. Looked up from germline, CDR1 is SQVTM and CDR2 is ANQGSEA. The CDR3 has 16 amino acids. As DNA, the CDR3 is TGCAGCGTCGGCGGACAGGCCCCCAGGCCACCTTATGGCTACACCTTC. The encoded protein is CSVGGQAPRPPYGYTF.

This rearrangement joins TRBV12-3 or TRBV12-4 to TRBJ2-2, with TRBD1 matching 7 bases. The CDR3 extends over 19 amino acids. Trimming removed 6 bases from V and 0 bases from J; junction bases left unmatched: 16. CDR3 DNA sequence: TGTGCCAGCAGCCTAAGGTCCAGGGGGATGAAACCGAACACCGGGGAGCTGTTTTTT. Translating gives CASSLRSRGMKPNTGELFF.

CDR3 nucleotide sequence: TGTGCCAGCAGCTTAAAAGCGGGGGGGCGAGGCGATGAGCAGTTCTTC. It yields the protein CASSLKAGGRGDEQFF. This chain uses TRBV7-3 with TRBJ2-1; 10 bases line up with TRBD2. Germline assignment: CDR1 SGHTA and CDR2 FQGTGA. J gave up 8 bases and V 1 base, and 8 bases lay outside the gene matches. The CDR3 is 16 amino acids.

At least ten counts were recorded for this clonotype. The rearrangement joins TRBV9 to TRBJ1-4; D not certain. This CDR3 region has 14 residues. Trimming stripped 1 base from V and 3 bases from J, with 7 bases between. The germline V gene has CDR1 SGDLS and CDR2 YYNGEE. Here the CDR3 reads CASSVSGPNEKLFF. The CDR3 bases are TGTGCCAGCAGCGTAAGTGGGCCTAATGAAAAACTGTTTTTT.

This clonotype was seen more than once but under ten times. V usage is TRBV7-8 and J usage is TRBJ2-3; 12 bases line up with TRBD2. Germline V gene lookup returns CDR1 SGHVS and CDR2 FQNEAQ. J gave up 2 bases and V 1 base, and 4 bases lay outside the gene matches. The CDR3 has 17 amino acids. Here the CDR3 reads CASSLGGTSGYTDTQYF. CDR3 in DNA: TGTGCCAGCAGCTTAGGGGGGACTAGCGGGTACACAGATACGCAGTATTTT.

This rearrangement joins TRBV29-1 to TRBJ2-2; TRBD1 matches at 7 bases. Germline values: CDR1 SQVTM, CDR2 ANQGSEA. J was trimmed by 2 bases and V by 6 bases; bases with no gene match: 6. CDR3 length equals 14 residues. The CDR3 sequence is CSVDRDSNTGELFF. CDR3 DNA sequence: TGCAGCGTCGACCGGGACAGTAACACCGGGGAGCTGTTTTTT.

This clonotype came up a few times. The gene calls are TRBV18 and TRBJ1-3; weak D call: TRBD1 (6 bases). CDR3 length equals 16 residues. Trimming removed 3 bases from V and 0 bases from J, with 12 bases in between. In germline, CDR1 is KGHSH, CDR2 LQKENI. The chain's CDR3 is CASSPRQDPSGNTIYF. In DNA, the CDR3 is TGTGCCAGCTCACCCAGACAGGACCCCTCTGGAAACACCATATATTTT.

J is TRBJ1-6 and V is TRBV6-5, with a possible D match to TRBD1 (5 bases). In germline, CDR1 is MNHEY, CDR2 SVGAGI. V lost 8 bases to trimming and J lost 7 bases, with 12 bases between them. The CDR3 totals 13 residues. CDR3 nucleotides: TGTGCCAGCTGCAGGGTGCGGAATTCACCCCTCCACTTT. Amino acid sequence: CASCRVRNSPLHF.

The chain uses TRBV19 and TRBJ2-7; D ambiguous. Germline V gene data show CDR1 as LNHDA and CDR2 as SQIVND (reference sequence). V shed 5 bases and J shed 3 bases, with 11 bases lying between them. The CDR3 is 13 residues long. The DNA of the CDR3 is TGTGCCAGTAGTGACCCCCCCTTCTACGAGCAGTACTTC. It is translated as CASSDPPFYEQYF.

This clonotype occurred a few times. This chain links TRBV18 with TRBJ1-3, with D perhaps matching TRBD1 (6 bases). The CDR3 runs to 17 residues. The germline V gene has CDR1 KGHSH and CDR2 LQKENI. V was cut by 3 bases and J by 0 bases, with 15 bases left in between. This CDR3 is CASSPRTGPGSGNTIYF. Written as DNA, the CDR3 is TGTGCCAGCTCACCTCGAACAGGGCCGGGCTCTGGAAACACCATATATTTT.

The chain recombines TRBV2 with TRBJ2-5, with 8 bases that match TRBD2. The V gene end was trimmed by 2 bases and the J gene end by 5 bases; junction bases not matched to a gene: 10. Germline CDR1 SNHLY, CDR2 FYNNEI. This CDR3 has 16 residues. The CDR3 loop is CASSETAGARGETQYF. The CDR3 nucleotides are TGTGCCAGCAGTGAAACAGCGGGGGCGAGGGGGGAGACCCAGTACTTC.

This clonotype was counted only a few times. V and J are TRBV5-1 and TRBJ2-5, with D perhaps TRBD1 (5 bases). V dropped 4 bases and J dropped 1 base, with 14 bases sitting between them. The CDR3 is 15 amino acids. CDR1 and CDR2 (germline): SGHRS, YFSETQ. The CDR3 nucleotides read TGCGCCAGCAGCAGTCAGGGTACTTTCCAAGAGACCCAGTACTTC. Its protein product is CASSSQGTFQETQYF.

This clonotype was recorded a few times. This chain links TRBV10-3 with TRBJ2-5; no firm D call. There are 14 residues in the CDR3. CDR1 is ENHRY, CDR2 SYGVKD, per germline. The V end was cut by 3 bases, the J end by 2 bases, with 10 bases between. The CDR3 nucleotides read TGTGCCATCAGTGATGGGTTCGGGCAAGAGACCCAGTACTTC. It encodes CAISDGFGQETQYF.

This chain links TRBV7-2 with TRBJ1-6; D gene unclear. Germline V CDR1 and CDR2: SGHTA, FQGNSA. The CDR3 contains 13 residues. Trimming stripped 5 bases from V and 8 bases from J, with 10 bases between. CDR3 residues: CASSAGRDSPLHF. The CDR3 coding sequence is TGTGCCAGCAGCGCCGGACGGGATTCACCCCTCCACTTT.

This clonotype has just a few counts. CDR3 bases: TGCGCCAGCGGACCCGATTCGGCAGGAGCCGGGGGTACGCAGTATTTT. This codes for CASGPDSAGAGGTQYF. V usage is TRBV5-1 and J usage is TRBJ2-3, with D tentatively TRBD2 (6 bases). Germline V gene lookup returns CDR1 SGHRS and CDR2 YFSETQ. The CDR3 runs 16 residues. V lost 7 bases and J 8 bases, leaving 26 bases between the germline ends.

This clonotype was counted ten times or more. The rearrangement joins TRBV6-5 to TRBJ2-7; D possibly corresponds to TRBD2 (5 bases). Trimming took 8 bases from V and 2 from J, leaving 13 bases between them. From germline, CDR1 is MNHEY and CDR2 SVGAGI. The CDR3 is 13 amino acids. The CDR3 coding sequence is TGTGCCAGCGCGTCACAGACTACCTACGAGCAGTACGTC. Its translation is CASASQTTYEQYV.

The chain joins TRBV20-1 to TRBJ2-5, with D perhaps matching TRBD2 (5 bases). The germline V gene encodes CDR1 DFQATT and CDR2 SNEGSKA (reference sequence). CDR3 size: 13 residues. V was cut by 3 bases and J by 4 bases, with 12 bases left in between. For the CDR3, the DNA is TGCAGTGCTAGGCTAGCTGCCCCAGAGACCCAGTACTTC. Its translation: CSARLAAPETQYF.

This chain uses TRBV20-1 with TRBJ2-5, with TRBD2 identical over 8 bases. V dropped 0 bases and J dropped 5; count of bases not matched to a gene: 8. The germline CDR1 and CDR2 sequences are DFQATT and SNEGSKA (reference sequence). The CDR3 runs to 15 residues. In nucleotides, the CDR3 is TGCAGTGCTAGAGATAGCGGGGACGGTGTCGAGACCCAGTACTTC. This gives the protein CSARDSGDGVETQYF.

This clonotype has only a few counts. J is TRBJ1-1 and V is TRBV7-6; D not certain. From germline, CDR1 is SGHVS and CDR2 FNYEAQ. The CDR3 is 13 amino acids. V lost 3 bases to trimming and J lost 6 bases, with 11 bases between them. In DNA, the CDR3 is TGTGCCAGCAGCTTGGTTACGATGTCTGAAGCTTTCTTT. Amino acids: CASSLVTMSEAFF.

This rearrangement joins TRBV4-3 to TRBJ2-7; D remains ambiguous. The CDR3 has 15 amino acids. Trimming cost V 1 base and J 1 base, with 11 bases left between them. Germline lookup yields CDR1 LGHNA and CDR2 YSLEER. CDR3: CASSQGVGTSYEQYF. For the CDR3, the DNA is TGCGCCAGCAGCCAAGGGGTGGGCACTTCCTACGAGCAGTACTTC.

A few counts support this clonotype. The gene calls are TRBV18 and TRBJ2-7, with TRBD2 matching 10 bases. Germline CDR1 reads KGHSH; CDR2 reads LQKENI. Trimming took 6 bases from V and 5 from J; bases not matched to a gene: 13. The length of the CDR3 is 16 residues. The CDR3 region has the DNA TGTGCCAGCTCCCCCGGGTTAGCGGGGGGCATCCACGAGCAGTACTTC. Its translation: CASSPGLAGGIHEQYF.

This clonotype was counted a few times. The chain combines TRBV28 with TRBJ1-1, with 8 bases lining up with TRBD1. Germline CDR1 MDHEN, CDR2 SYDVKM. V lost 5 bases to trimming and J lost 10 bases; unmatched junction nucleotides: 9. The CDR3 consists of 13 residues. CDR3 in DNA: TGTGCCAGCAGTGTAGACAGGGGATTGAGAGCTTTCTTT. This codes for CASSVDRGLRAFF.

This clonotype was detected many times. The chain links TRBV11-2 to TRBJ1-1; possible D gene TRBD1, 5 bases. From germline, CDR1 is SGHAT and CDR2 FQNNGV. The CDR3 sequence is 14 residues long. Trimming took off 8 bases at V and 4 bases at J, with 17 bases between the two ends. DNA for the CDR3: TGTGCCAGCGCCGGGACTCTCGGGGCCACTGAAGCTTTCTTT. Its protein is CASAGTLGATEAFF.

This clonotype occurred a few times. V gene TRBV12-3 or TRBV12-4 combines with J gene TRBJ2-6; 9 bases align to TRBD1. J was trimmed by 4 bases and V by 6 bases; bases with no gene match: 13. This CDR3 region has 18 residues. CDR3 region: CASRKTRDRVSGANVLTF. The CDR3 bases are TGTGCCAGCAGGAAGACGAGGGACAGGGTCTCCGGGGCCAACGTCCTGACTTTC.

The chain couples TRBV6-6 to TRBJ2-1, with 7 bases aligning to TRBD2. The CDR3 has 17 residues. Per the germline V gene, CDR1 is MNHNY and CDR2 is SVGAGI (reference sequence). Unmatched junction bases numbered 9, after V lost 4 bases and J lost 0 bases. CDR3 in amino acids: CASSWGGPLNSYNEQFF. The CDR3 bases are TGTGCCAGCAGTTGGGGGGGACCTCTTAACTCCTACAATGAGCAGTTCTTC.

This rearrangement joins TRBV30 to TRBJ1-5; D possibly corresponds to TRBD1 (6 bases). CDR3 length: 15 residues. The germline gives CDR1 GTSNPN, CDR2 SVGIG (reference sequence). V was pared by 3 bases and J by 0 bases, with 12 bases between. This CDR3 is CAWSSGGGSNQPQHF. The CDR3 nucleotides read TGTGCCTGGAGCTCGGGAGGGGGTAGCAATCAGCCCCAGCATTTT.

This clonotype was detected a few times. The CDR3 nucleotides read TGTGCCAGCAGAAGCCAGACAGCTAACTATGGCTACACCTTC. Translating gives CASRSQTANYGYTF. V is TRBV6-2 or TRBV6-3 and J is TRBJ1-2; TRBD1 might be the D (5 bases). V was trimmed by 6 bases and J by 0 bases, leaving 11 bases between them. The CDR3 is 14 amino acids. The germline V gene has CDR1 MNHEY and CDR2 SVGEGT.

This clonotype was counted between two and nine times. This rearrangement joins TRBV4-1 to TRBJ2-2, with D possibly matching TRBD2 (7 bases). The CDR3 runs 18 residues. Trimming left V 1 base short and J 4 bases short, with 19 bases between. Germline V gene data show CDR1 as MGHRA and CDR2 as YSYEKL. The CDR3 sequence: CASSQAGVEAGATGELFF. DNA of the CDR3: TGCGCCAGCAGCCAAGCCGGGGTAGAGGCGGGGGCCACCGGGGAGCTGTTTTTT.

This rearrangement joins TRBV4-1 to TRBJ2-4; D is possibly TRBD1 (5 bases). V gave up 1 base and J gave up 2 bases, with 15 bases separating them. From germline, CDR1 is MGHRA and CDR2 YSYEKL. The CDR3 is 17 amino acids. The CDR3 sequence: CASSQGGMGLTKNIQYF. In DNA, the CDR3 is TGCGCCAGCAGCCAAGGGGGAATGGGGCTTACCAAAAACATTCAGTACTTC.

This clonotype showed up just a few times. V and J are TRBV4-2 and TRBJ1-6, with a tentative D call TRBD1 (6 bases). Germline V gene data show CDR1 as LGHNA and CDR2 as YNFKEQ. The CDR3 loop spans 18 amino acids. Trimming took 2 bases from V and 0 from J, leaving 14 bases between them. CDR3 nucleotide sequence: TGTGCCAGCAGCCAAAGGACAGATTGGCGCTCCTATAATTCACCCCTCCACTTT. It is translated as CASSQRTDWRSYNSPLHF.